These 5 T cell receptor beta chains were all obtained from the same sample, sequenced in a study of T cells after posttransplantation cyclophosphamide (TCRdb year 2016). Read against the paper, the sample's treatment or condition label means: high-dose cyclophosphamide on days +3 and +4 as single-agent GVHD prophylaxis. Patients in the PTCy group got busulfan and fludarabine conditioning, a marrow graft from a related or unrelated donor, and cyclophosphamide on days +3 and +4. Library generation was performed with the immunoSEQ multiplex PCR assay. Imported from immuneACCESS, the table was reduced by TCRdb to in-frame sequences with V and J called. These copies leave out some clones; in studies compared against another copy, an unresolved V gene accounts for under half, and the cause of the remainder is not known. This sample was tabulated with some 16,000 clones, among which there are no singletons. In total, the top ten clones hold about 0.54% of the sample.

The specimen was PBMCs, collected after allogeneic stem cell transplant with posttransplant cyclophosphamide. The origin of the receptors is a female patient between 30 and 40 years old who received an allogeneic stem cell transplant from a related donor, was CMV-positive, and had no GVHD. Some T cells present after a transplant may be cells of the graft donor.

This clone was seen at least ten times. The V gene is TRBV6-4, the J gene TRBJ2-7; D unresolved. The germline V gene encodes CDR1 MRHNA and CDR2 SNTAGT. This CDR3 region has 12 residues. Trimming stripped 7 bases from V and 5 bases from J, with 12 bases between. CDR3 nucleotides: TGTGCCAGCAATGGCGGCGGCAACGAGCAGTACTTC. Translated, it gives CASNGGGNEQYF.

This clone was recorded many times. The chain joins TRBV7-9 to TRBJ2-1, with 7 bases fitting TRBD1. The length of the CDR3 is 15 residues. CDR1 SEHNR and CDR2 FQNEAQ come from the germline V gene (reference sequence). Trimming took 0 bases from V and 7 from J; bases not matched to a gene: 6. This chain's CDR3 is CASSLAQGVLNEQFF. The CDR3 nucleotides are TGTGCCAGCAGCTTAGCGCAGGGGGTTCTAAATGAGCAGTTCTTC.

This clone appeared many times. V is TRBV6-5 and J is TRBJ2-7; 10 nucleotides agree with TRBD2. This CDR3 has 14 residues. Germline CDR1 is MNHEY and CDR2 is SVGAGI. Trimming at V came to 6 bases and at J to 3 bases, leaving 5 bases not matched to a gene. The CDR3 sequence: CASRLAGDYYEQYF. The CDR3 coding sequence is TGTGCCAGCAGGCTAGCGGGAGACTACTACGAGCAGTACTTC.

This clone was seen at least ten times. The chain links TRBV7-8 to TRBJ2-5; possibly TRBD2 for D (6 bases). V was cut by 8 bases and J by 7 bases, with 11 bases left in between. The CDR3 is 11 amino acids. Germline values: CDR1 SGHVS, CDR2 FQNEAQ. CDR3 sequence: CASFGRGTQYF. The CDR3 bases are TGTGCCAGCTTCGGGCGGGGGACCCAGTACTTC.

This clone was seen many times. V usage is TRBV11-2 and J usage is TRBJ1-2, with D tentatively TRBD1 (6 bases). Trimming took off 5 bases at V and 0 bases at J, with 19 bases between the two ends. This CDR3 has 17 amino acids. CDR1 is SGHAT, CDR2 FQNNGV, per germline. The CDR3 spells CASSPLKTGLTNYGYTF. The CDR3 DNA reads as TGTGCCAGCAGCCCTCTTAAGACAGGCCTAACTAACTATGGCTACACCTTC. The full variable domain, with the rest looked up from reference TRBV11-2 and TRBJ1-2, is EAGVAQSPRYKIIEKRQSVAFWCNPISGHATLYWYQQILGQGPKLLIQFQNNGVVDDSQLPKDRFSAERLKGVDSTLKIQPAKLEDSAVYLCASSPLKTGLTNYGYTFGSGTRLTVV.